Following are 32 T cell receptor beta chains from one sample sequenced in a study of beta chain features in type 1 diabetes. TCRB transcripts that were expressed got sequenced, as all of the isolated RNA had been reverse transcribed. The repertoire was sequenced with immunoSEQ multiplex PCR; TCRdb's copy has only in-frame clones and lacks some. The data hold 400,000 to 550,000 clones, with about an eighth observed a single time. Material for sequencing was naive CD4+ T cells from blood. The receptor source for this set is a woman under 30 in good health.

This rearrangement joins TRBV28 to TRBJ2-6; D may correspond to TRBD1 or TRBD2 (5 bases each). The CDR3 covers 18 residues. V lost 6 bases to trimming and J lost 0 bases, with 18 bases between them. Per the germline V gene, CDR1 is MDHEN and CDR2 is SYDVKM. The CDR3 DNA follows: TGTGCCAGCAGCCCCATGTCGGGGCACCACTCTGGGGCCAACGTCCTGACTTTC. It specifies CASSPMSGHHSGANVLTF.

This clone was counted only a few times. This chain uses TRBV30 with TRBJ2-5, with 7 bases fitting TRBD2. The DNA matches TRBJ2-7 better at its end, which makes the J call doubtful. Germline CDR1 reads GTSNPN; CDR2 reads SVGIG (reference sequence). This CDR3 has 16 residues. The CDR3 DNA follows: TGTGCCTGGAGAATCAAAGGGAGGGCGAACTCCAGCGAGCAGTACTTC. This gives the protein CAWRIKGRANSSEQYF.

This clone was seen more than once but under ten times. CDR3 bases: TGTGCCAGCTCACCGGGCAGCAGGGGGTTGTACGAGCAGTACGTC. Protein sequence: CASSPGSRGLYEQYV. The chain joins TRBV18 to TRBJ2-7, with 7 bases lining up with TRBD1. This CDR3 comprises 15 residues. V was pared by 3 bases and J by 4 bases, with 9 bases of the junction left unmatched. Germline V lookup: CDR1 KGHSH, CDR2 LQKENI.

This clone was picked up a small number of times. This sequence joins TRBV7-9 and TRBJ2-7, with 7 bases matching TRBD1. V was pared by 1 base and J by 0 bases, with 9 bases of the junction left unmatched. The germline CDR1 and CDR2 sequences are SEHNR and FQNEAQ (reference sequence). This CDR3 is 17 amino acids long. The CDR3 loop is CASSLGLTRDSSYEQYV. The CDR3 DNA is TGTGCCAGCAGCTTAGGACTGACCCGGGACAGCTCCTACGAGCAGTACGTC.

V gene TRBV6-6 combines with J gene TRBJ2-1; a possible D gene is TRBD1 (6 bases). Germline V CDR1 and CDR2: MNHNY, SVGAGI (reference sequence). The CDR3 is made up of 15 amino acids. The ends were cut back, 8 bases at V and 2 bases at J, with 16 bases in the middle. CDR3 region: CASSATGITYNEQFF. The DNA of the CDR3 is TGTGCCAGCTCGGCAACAGGGATTACCTACAATGAGCAGTTCTTC.

This chain uses TRBV6-1 with TRBJ1-2, with 7 positions matching TRBD1. The CDR3 contains 12 residues. The V gene's germline CDR1 is MNHNS and CDR2 SASEGT. The J segment lost 8 bases and the V segment lost 4 bases, leaving 4 bases of the junction unmatched. The CDR3 DNA follows: TGTGCCAGCAGTGCGACAGGGTTCGGCTACACCTTC. Translating it yields CASSATGFGYTF.

J is TRBJ2-1 and V is TRBV18, with TRBD1 matching over 8 bases. J was trimmed by 6 bases and V by 3 bases; bases with no gene match: 13. Germline V CDR1 and CDR2: KGHSH, LQKENI. CDR3 size: 17 residues. CDR3 amino acids: CASSPRAETGETNEQFF. The CDR3 coding sequence is TGTGCCAGCTCACCGCGGGCCGAGACAGGGGAAACCAATGAGCAGTTCTTC.

The table lists this clone with a few counts. Other nucleotide sequences from this sample produce the same CDR3. The chain recombines TRBV5-1 with TRBJ2-5, with D unresolved. The V gene's germline CDR1 is SGHRS and CDR2 YFSETQ. This CDR3 spans 13 amino acids. V was pared by 0 bases and J by 2 bases, with 5 bases between. In DNA form, the CDR3 reads TGCGCCAGCAGCTTGGGACGGCAAGAGACCCAGTACTTC. This translates into CASSLGRQETQYF.

The chain combines TRBV5-1 with TRBJ2-3; D not certain. CDR1 and CDR2 from the germline V gene are SGHRS and YFSETQ. V dropped 7 bases and J dropped 2 bases, with 14 bases sitting between them. CDR3 length: 14 residues. CDR3 sequence (DNA): TGCGCCAGCGGACCGGAAAGGATCACAGATACGCAGTATTTT. It encodes CASGPERITDTQYF.

The chain carries TRBV7-9 and TRBJ2-7; 16 nucleotides align to TRBD2. From germline, CDR1 is SEHNR and CDR2 FQNEAQ (reference sequence). V lost 4 bases, J lost 3 bases, and 12 bases stayed unmatched. The CDR3 has 19 amino acids. The CDR3 spells CASSSHAGTSGRAYYEQYF. The CDR3 DNA reads as TGTGCCAGCAGCTCCCACGCTGGGACTAGCGGGAGGGCCTACTACGAGCAGTACTTC.

The V gene is TRBV2, the J gene TRBJ1-4; possibly TRBD1 for D (5 bases). The CDR3 sequence is 14 residues long. V lost 6 bases and J lost 0, with 8 bases in between. Germline lookup yields CDR1 SNHLY and CDR2 FYNNEI. DNA of the CDR3: TGTGCCAGCAGGCCAGGGTCAACTAATGAAAAACTGTTTTTT. Translation gives CASRPGSTNEKLFF.

V is TRBV27 and J is TRBJ1-6; 8 positions agree with TRBD1. CDR3 length: 15 amino acids. With 5 bases clipped from V and 8 bases from J, the junction kept 8 bases outside the gene matches. Germline-derived CDR1 and CDR2 are MNHEY and SMNVEV (reference sequence). Written as DNA, the CDR3 is TGTGCCAGCAGTGCTCCAGGGGGCGCGGATTCACCCCTCCACTTT. Protein product: CASSAPGGADSPLHF.

This clone came up a few times. The genes are TRBV9 and TRBJ1-5, with a possible D match to TRBD1 (5 bases). V shed 3 bases and J shed 3 bases, with 10 bases lying between them. Germline V gene sequence: CDR1 SGDLS, CDR2 YYNGEE. This CDR3 is 14 amino acids long. CDR3 coding DNA: TGTGCCAGCAGCGCTGGGACCCCCAATCAGCCCCAGCATTTT. Its protein is CASSAGTPNQPQHF.

The gene calls are TRBV7-9 and TRBJ2-3, with 8 bases that match TRBD1. The germline gives CDR1 SEHNR, CDR2 FQNEAQ (reference sequence). V dropped 4 bases and J dropped 4; count of bases not matched to a gene: 7. The CDR3 loop spans 15 amino acids. The CDR3 nucleotides read TGTGCCAGCAGCTCCCTGGACAGGGCGCCAGATACGCAGTATTTT. Residues: CASSSLDRAPDTQYF.

This clone was seen only a few times. The chain carries TRBV2 and TRBJ1-3; D perhaps matches TRBD1 (5 bases). This CDR3 spans 13 amino acids. From germline, CDR1 is SNHLY and CDR2 FYNNEI. Trimming removed 10 bases at V and 4 bases at J, with 14 bases between. The CDR3 region has the DNA TGTGCCAACCAATTCCGACAGGGAAACACCATATATTTT. It specifies CANQFRQGNTIYF.

The gene calls are TRBV14 and TRBJ1-2; weak D call: TRBD1 (5 bases). The CDR3 loop spans 15 amino acids. V gave up 2 bases and J gave up 6 bases, with 16 bases separating them. Germline V gives CDR1 SGHDN, CDR2 FVKESK. The CDR3 loop reads CASSQSRWDPNGYTF. DNA for the CDR3: TGTGCCAGCAGCCAAAGCAGGTGGGACCCCAATGGCTACACCTTC.

A few counts support this clone. V usage is TRBV28 and J usage is TRBJ2-4; 7 bases agree with TRBD1. CDR1 and CDR2 from the germline V gene are MDHEN and SYDVKM. The CDR3 length is 13 residues. The V segment lost 6 bases and the J segment 9 bases; nucleotides outside the gene matches: 8. CDR3 coding DNA: TGTGCCAGCAGCCAGGGGGACCTGGGCATTCAGTACTTC. Protein: CASSQGDLGIQYF.

In its sample, this clone was seen a few times. The rearrangement joins TRBV7-9 to TRBJ2-6, with D unresolved. Trimming left V 10 bases short and J 1 base short, with 8 bases between. This CDR3 has 13 residues. Per the germline V gene, CDR1 is SEHNR and CDR2 is FQNEAQ (reference sequence). Here the CDR3 DNA reads TGTGCCACAGTTAAGTCTGGGGCCAACGTCCTGACTTTC. It specifies CATVKSGANVLTF.

This clone was observed a handful of times. J is TRBJ1-2 and V is TRBV4-3, with TRBD1 matching 8 bases. The CDR3 has 14 amino acids. Germline V lookup: CDR1 LGHNA, CDR2 YSLEER. V shed 5 bases, J shed 4 bases, and the junction held 6 bases outside the gene matches. The chain's CDR3 is CASSKDREGYGYTF. The DNA for the CDR3 is TGCGCCAGCAGCAAGGACAGGGAAGGCTATGGCTACACCTTC.

This chain joins TRBV7-2 and TRBJ1-2, with TRBD1 as a possible D gene (5 bases). Trimming shortened V by 1 base and J by 7 bases, and 13 bases separated the two germline ends. Germline V CDR1 and CDR2: SGHTA, FQGNSA. CDR3 length equals 14 residues. The CDR3 loop reads CASSLGPGISGYTF. Here the CDR3 DNA reads TGTGCCAGCAGCTTAGGTCCAGGGATCTCTGGCTACACCTTC.

The rearrangement joins TRBV21-1 to TRBJ1-1. TRBV21-1 is an annotated pseudogene. CDR3 length equals 15 residues. Written as DNA, the CDR3 is TGTGCCAGCAGCAAAGTTAAGGCTAAGCGGGCTGAAGCTTTCTTT. Its protein is CASSKVKAKRAEAFF.

About this clone: Distinct nucleotide sequences in the sample also encode this CDR3. The chain carries TRBV5-4 and TRBJ2-2; D not certain. CDR3 length equals 12 residues. V lost 4 bases and J lost 4, with 5 bases in between. Germline CDR1 is SGHNT and CDR2 is YYREEE (reference sequence). CDR3 in DNA: TGTGCCAGCAGCCCACTCACCGGGGAGCTGTTTTTT. Translation: CASSPLTGELFF.

The V and J genes are TRBV14 and TRBJ2-3, with D possibly TRBD2 on 5 matching bases. CDR1 is SGHDN, CDR2 FVKESK, per germline. The CDR3 covers 15 residues. Deletions cut 3 bases from V and 7 bases from J, with 17 bases between. Here the CDR3 reads CASSHFSRTVNTQYF. In DNA, the CDR3 is TGTGCCAGCAGCCACTTCTCCCGGACTGTTAATACGCAGTATTTT.

The CDR3 bases are TGTGCCACCCTGGGAAGGGATCAAGAGACCCAGTACTTC. It translates to CATLGRDQETQYF. The chain employs TRBV11-2 and TRBJ2-5; unclear D gene. The germline CDR1 and CDR2 sequences are SGHAT and FQNNGV. CDR3 length: 13 amino acids. V lost 10 bases, J lost 2 bases, and 14 bases lay in between.

The chain links TRBV5-1 to TRBJ1-1; D is possibly TRBD1 (5 bases). The length of the CDR3 is 14 residues. Trimming shortened V by 0 bases and J by 3 bases, and 9 bases separated the two germline ends. In germline, CDR1 is SGHRS, CDR2 YFSETQ. CDR3 region: CASSLVRGDTEAFF. The CDR3, as DNA: TGCGCCAGCAGCTTGGTCCGAGGGGACACTGAAGCTTTCTTT.

The J gene is TRBJ2-1, the V gene TRBV6-6; D is unclear. Trimming removed 8 bases from V and 0 bases from J, with 14 bases in between. Germline values: CDR1 MNHNY, CDR2 SVGAGI (reference sequence). The CDR3 totals 15 residues. The CDR3 region has the DNA TGTGCCAGCTCGTTGGCGGACCTCTCCTACAATGAGCAGTTCTTC. It encodes CASSLADLSYNEQFF.

The genes are TRBV14 and TRBJ2-5; 7 bases are shared with TRBD2. V dropped 5 bases and J dropped 3; count of bases not matched to a gene: 12. From germline, CDR1 is SGHDN and CDR2 FVKESK. The CDR3 length is 16 residues. CDR3 bases: TGTGCCAGCAGCTTAACGAGGACTAGTTGGGAAGAGACCCAGTACTTC. This sequence encodes CASSLTRTSWEETQYF. Looking up the rest from reference TRBV14 and TRBJ2-5 gives the full variable domain: EAGVTQFPSHSVIEKGQTVTLRCDPISGHDNLYWYRRVMGKEIKFLLHFVKESKQDESGMPNNRFLAERTGGTYSTLKVQPAELEDSGVYFCASSLTRTSWEETQYFGPGTRLLVL.

CDR3 in amino acids: CASNPLAARWNEQFF. The CDR3 nucleotides are TGTGCCAGCAATCCACTAGCGGCGAGGTGGAATGAGCAGTTCTTC. This chain joins TRBV7-8 and TRBJ2-1; TRBD2 aligns across 8 bases. The junction had 12 bases not matched to a gene; V was cut back by 7 bases and J by 7 bases. Germline CDR1 reads SGHVS; CDR2 reads FQNEAQ. This CDR3 contains 15 residues.

This clone was seen a handful of times. The V call is TRBV11-3, the J call TRBJ1-1; D not resolved. Trimming cost V 5 bases and J 1 base, with 14 bases left between them. Germline V CDR1 and CDR2: SGHNT, YENEEA. The CDR3 has 15 residues. The CDR3 bases are TGTGCCAGCAGCCCCCTTGGTATGGCGAACACTGAAGCTTTCTTT. This translates into CASSPLGMANTEAFF.

The chain employs TRBV5-1 and TRBJ2-5; TRBD1 matches at 11 bases. Per germline, CDR1 SGHRS and CDR2 YFSETQ. V was clipped by 1 base and J by 5 bases; unmatched bases: 10. The length of the CDR3 is 17 residues. The CDR3 region has the DNA TGCGCCAGCAGCTTGTATAAAAGGACAGGGGGCAAGGAGACCCAGTACTTC. It is translated as CASSLYKRTGGKETQYF.

The table lists this clone with a few counts. J is TRBJ2-1 and V is TRBV2, with D unclear. The germline V gene encodes CDR1 SNHLY and CDR2 FYNNEI. This CDR3 comprises 13 residues. Trimming cost V 3 bases and J 3 bases, with 6 bases left between them. CDR3 nucleotide sequence: TGTGCCAGCAGTGAGAGACACTACAATGAGCAGTTCTTC. It codes for CASSERHYNEQFF.

This clone was seen a handful of times. This CDR3 reads CASSSELYEQYF. The CDR3 nucleotides are TGTGCCAGCAGCTCCGAGTTGTACGAGCAGTACTTC. The rearrangement uses TRBV7-9 and TRBJ2-7; D not resolved. V lost 4 bases and J lost 4, with 8 bases in between. In germline, CDR1 is SEHNR, CDR2 FQNEAQ (reference sequence). The CDR3 totals 12 residues.